The sequence of this T cell receptor beta chain was determined in a study of T-cell reconstitution after alpha-beta-depleted transplantation in children. As it was prepared, the TCRbeta library received unique molecular identifiers. MiXCR was run by TCRdb on the PCR reads, yielding one entry per CDR3 protein. The data show some 400,000 distinct CDR3 sequences, roughly 20% seen once. This CDR3 region has 12 residues. The V gene's germline CDR1 is MGHDK and CDR2 SYGVNS. V was shortened by 7 bases and J by 5 bases, with 8 bases between the two germline ends. The clonotype was recovered from a human donor who donated a stem cell graft to a child with acute myeloid leukemia. The sequences come from PBMCs from the stem cell graft donor, collected from the stem cell graft. The chain recombines TRBV25-1 with TRBJ2-2, with D possibly being TRBD1 (6 bases). CDR3 in amino acids: CASTDRTGELFF. DNA of the CDR3: TGTGCCAGCACCGACAGGACCGGGGAGCTGTTTTTT.